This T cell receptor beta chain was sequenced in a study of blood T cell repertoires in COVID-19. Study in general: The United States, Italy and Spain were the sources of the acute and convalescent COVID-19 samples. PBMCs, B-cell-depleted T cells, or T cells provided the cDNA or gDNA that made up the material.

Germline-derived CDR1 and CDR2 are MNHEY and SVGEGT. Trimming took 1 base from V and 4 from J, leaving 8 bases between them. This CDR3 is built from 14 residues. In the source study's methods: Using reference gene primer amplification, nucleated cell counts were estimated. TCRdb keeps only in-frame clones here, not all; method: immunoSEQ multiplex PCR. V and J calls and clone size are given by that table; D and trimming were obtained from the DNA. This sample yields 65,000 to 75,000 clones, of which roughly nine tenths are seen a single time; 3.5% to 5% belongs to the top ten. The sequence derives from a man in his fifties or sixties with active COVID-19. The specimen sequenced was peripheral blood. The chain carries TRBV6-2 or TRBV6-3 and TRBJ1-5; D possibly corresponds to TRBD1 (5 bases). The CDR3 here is CASSYFTGNQPQHF. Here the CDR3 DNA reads TGTGCCAGCAGTTACTTCACAGGTAATCAGCCCCAGCATTTT.